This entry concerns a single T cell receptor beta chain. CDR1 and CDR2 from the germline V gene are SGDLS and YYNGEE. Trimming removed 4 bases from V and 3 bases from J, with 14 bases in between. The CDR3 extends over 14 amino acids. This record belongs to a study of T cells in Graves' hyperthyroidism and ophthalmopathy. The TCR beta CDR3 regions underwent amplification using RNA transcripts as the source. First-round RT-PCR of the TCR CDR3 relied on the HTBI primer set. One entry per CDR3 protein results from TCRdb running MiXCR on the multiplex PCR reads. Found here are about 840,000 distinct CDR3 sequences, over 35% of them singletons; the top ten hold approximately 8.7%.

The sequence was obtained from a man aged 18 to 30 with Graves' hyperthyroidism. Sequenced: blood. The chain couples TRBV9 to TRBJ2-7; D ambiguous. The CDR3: CASSQDLDGYEQYF. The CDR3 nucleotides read TGTGCCAGCAGCCAAGATCTGGACGGCTACGAGCAGTACTTC.